This T cell receptor (beta chain) was captured by sequencing in a study of T cells in Graves' hyperthyroidism and ophthalmopathy. J was trimmed by 3 bases and V by 0 bases; bases with no gene match: 10. The CDR3 spans 17 residues. CDR1 DFQATT and CDR2 SNEGSKA come from the germline V gene (reference sequence). Fresh 10 ml peripheral blood yielded PBMCs. Notes on the study in general: Among clonotypes expanded in thyroid above 0.001, most were also found in blood. Onset of ophthalmopathy came a median approximately 6.9 months after the model predicted it.

Regions amplified from RNA transcripts were the TCR beta CDR3 regions. Primed by the HTBI set, a first-round RT-PCR was run on the TCR CDR3. TCRdb fed the multiplex PCR reads into MiXCR, producing one record per CDR3 protein. The sample contains 490,000 or so distinct CDR3 sequences, about 20% of which appear only once. As to this clonotype: As yet, its antigen is unknown.

This rearrangement joins TRBV20-1 to TRBJ2-3; 9 bases fit TRBD2. The clonotype was recovered from a woman in her 70s with Graves' ophthalmopathy. Sequencing was performed on blood. CDR3: CSARDRNSGSATDTQYF. In DNA form, the CDR3 reads TGCAGTGCTAGAGATCGGAATAGCGGGAGCGCTACAGATACGCAGTATTTT.